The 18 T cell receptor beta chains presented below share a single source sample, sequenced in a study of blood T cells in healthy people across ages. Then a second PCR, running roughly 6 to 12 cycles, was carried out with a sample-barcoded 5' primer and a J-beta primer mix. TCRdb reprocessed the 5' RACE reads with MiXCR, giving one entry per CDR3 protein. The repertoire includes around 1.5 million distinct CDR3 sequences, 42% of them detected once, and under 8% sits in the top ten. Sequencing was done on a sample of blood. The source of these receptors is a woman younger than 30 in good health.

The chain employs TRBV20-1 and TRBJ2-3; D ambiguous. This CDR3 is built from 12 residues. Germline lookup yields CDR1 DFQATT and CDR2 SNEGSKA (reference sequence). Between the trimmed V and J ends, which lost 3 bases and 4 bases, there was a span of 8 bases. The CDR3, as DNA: TGCAGTGCTAGGCCGTGGTCAGATACGCAGTATTTT. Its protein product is CSARPWSDTQYF.

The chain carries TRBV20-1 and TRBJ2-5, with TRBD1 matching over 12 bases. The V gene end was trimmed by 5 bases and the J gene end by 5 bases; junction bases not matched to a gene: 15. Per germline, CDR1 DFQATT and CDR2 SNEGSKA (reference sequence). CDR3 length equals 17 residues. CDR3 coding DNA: TGCAGTGCTGGGCCATCTGGGACAGGGGGCGCACGGGAGACCCAGTACTTC. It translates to CSAGPSGTGGARETQYF.

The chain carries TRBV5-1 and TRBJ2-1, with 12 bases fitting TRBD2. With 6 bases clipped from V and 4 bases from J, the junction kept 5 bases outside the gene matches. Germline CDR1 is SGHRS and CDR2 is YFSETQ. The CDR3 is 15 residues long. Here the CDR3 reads CASKRTSGAYNEQFF. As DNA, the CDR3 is TGCGCCAGCAAACGGACTAGCGGGGCTTACAATGAGCAGTTCTTC.

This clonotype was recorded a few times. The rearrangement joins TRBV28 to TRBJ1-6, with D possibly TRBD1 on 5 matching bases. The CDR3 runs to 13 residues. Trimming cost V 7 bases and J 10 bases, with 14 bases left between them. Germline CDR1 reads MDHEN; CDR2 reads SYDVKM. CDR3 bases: TGTGCCAGCAAGATGGGGGTATGGTCACCCCTCCACTTT. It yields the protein CASKMGVWSPLHF.

CDR3 amino acids: CASSLGTSVSSYNEQFF. CDR3 bases: TGTGCCAGCAGTTTAGGGACTAGCGTTAGCTCCTACAATGAGCAGTTCTTC. The J gene is TRBJ2-1, the V gene TRBV27; 10 bases map to TRBD2. V lost 2 bases and J lost 0; bases outside the gene matches: 4. CDR1 is MNHEY and CDR2 is SMNVEV in the germline V gene (reference sequence). The CDR3 is made up of 17 amino acids.

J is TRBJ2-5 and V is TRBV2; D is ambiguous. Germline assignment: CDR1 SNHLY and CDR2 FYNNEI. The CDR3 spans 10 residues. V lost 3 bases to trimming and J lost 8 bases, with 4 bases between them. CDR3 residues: CASSDATQYF. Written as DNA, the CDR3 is TGTGCCAGCAGTGATGCCACCCAGTACTTC. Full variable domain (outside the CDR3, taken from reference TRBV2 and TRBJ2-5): EPEVTQTPSHQVTQMGQEVILRCVPISNHLYFYWYRQILGQKVEFLVSFYNNEISEKSEIFDDQFSVERPDGSNFTLKIRSTKLEDSAMYFCASSDATQYFGPGTRLLVL.

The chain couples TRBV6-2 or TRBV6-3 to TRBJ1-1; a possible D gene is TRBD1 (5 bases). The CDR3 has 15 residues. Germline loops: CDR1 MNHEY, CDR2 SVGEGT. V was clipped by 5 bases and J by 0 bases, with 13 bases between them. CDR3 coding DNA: TGTGCCAGCAGTCCTGGGGGAGGGGTGAACACTGAAGCTTTCTTT. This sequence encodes CASSPGGGVNTEAFF.

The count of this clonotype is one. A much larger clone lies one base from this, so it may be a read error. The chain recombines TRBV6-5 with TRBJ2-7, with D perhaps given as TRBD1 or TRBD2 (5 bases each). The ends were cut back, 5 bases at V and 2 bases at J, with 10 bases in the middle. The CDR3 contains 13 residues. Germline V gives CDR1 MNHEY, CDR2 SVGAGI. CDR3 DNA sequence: TGTGCCAGCAGTGACGGGGCTACCTACGAGCAGTACTTC. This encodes CASSDGATYEQYF.

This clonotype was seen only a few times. CDR3 nucleotide sequence: TGTGCCAGTACAAAAGGACTACTCGAAGAGACCCAGTACTTC. Translated, it gives CASTKGLLEETQYF. The rearrangement uses TRBV2 and TRBJ2-5; tentatively, D is TRBD2 (6 bases). The CDR3 is 14 residues long. Germline loops: CDR1 SNHLY, CDR2 FYNNEI. With 9 bases removed from V and 3 bases from J, the gap between germline ends came to 17 bases.

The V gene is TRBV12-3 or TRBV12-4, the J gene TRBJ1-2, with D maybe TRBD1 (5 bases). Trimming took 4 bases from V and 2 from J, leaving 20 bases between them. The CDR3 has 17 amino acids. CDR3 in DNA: TGTGCCAGCAGTTCGCAAAACACCCCGGACACAAACTATGGCTACACCTTC. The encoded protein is CASSSQNTPDTNYGYTF.

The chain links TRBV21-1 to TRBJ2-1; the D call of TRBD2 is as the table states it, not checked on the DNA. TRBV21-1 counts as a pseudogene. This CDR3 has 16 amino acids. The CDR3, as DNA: TGTGCCAGCAGCAGCCTCGGGACTAGCGGCTCCTACGAGCAGTTCTTC. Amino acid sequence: CASSSLGTSGSYEQFF.

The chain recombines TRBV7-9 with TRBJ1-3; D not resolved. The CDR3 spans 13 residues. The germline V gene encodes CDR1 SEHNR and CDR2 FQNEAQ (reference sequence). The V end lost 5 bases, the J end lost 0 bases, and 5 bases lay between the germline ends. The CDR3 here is CASSGNSGNTIYF. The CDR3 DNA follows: TGTGCCAGCAGCGGGAACTCTGGAAACACCATATATTTT. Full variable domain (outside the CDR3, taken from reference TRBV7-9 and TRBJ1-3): DTGVSQNPRHKITKRGQNVTFRCDPISEHNRLYWYRQTLGQGPEFLTYFQNEAQLEKSRLLSDRFSAERPKGSFSTLEIQRTEQGDSAMYLCASSGNSGNTIYFGEGSWLTVV.

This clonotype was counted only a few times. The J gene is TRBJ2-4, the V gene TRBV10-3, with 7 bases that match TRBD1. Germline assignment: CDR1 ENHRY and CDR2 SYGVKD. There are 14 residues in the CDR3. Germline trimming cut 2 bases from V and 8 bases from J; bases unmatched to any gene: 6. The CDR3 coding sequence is TGTGCCATCAGTGAGGAGGGGGCGAGGGACATTCAGTACTTC. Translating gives CAISEEGARDIQYF.

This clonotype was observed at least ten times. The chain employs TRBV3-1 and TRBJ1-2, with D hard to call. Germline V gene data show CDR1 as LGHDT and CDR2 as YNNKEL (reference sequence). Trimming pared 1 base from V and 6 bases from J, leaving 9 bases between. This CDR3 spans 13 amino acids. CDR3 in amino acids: CASSQVASNGYTF. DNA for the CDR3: TGTGCCAGCAGCCAAGTAGCCAGTAATGGCTACACCTTC.

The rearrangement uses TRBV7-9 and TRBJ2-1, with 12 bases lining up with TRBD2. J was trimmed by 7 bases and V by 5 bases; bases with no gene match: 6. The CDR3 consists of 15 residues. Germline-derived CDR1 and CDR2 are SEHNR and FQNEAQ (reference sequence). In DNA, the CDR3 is TGTGCCAGCAGCCCCCCTAGCGGGGGGGATAATGAGCAGTTCTTC. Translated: CASSPPSGGDNEQFF. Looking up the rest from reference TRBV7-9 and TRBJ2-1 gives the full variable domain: DTGVSQNPRHKITKRGQNVTFRCDPISEHNRLYWYRQTLGQGPEFLTYFQNEAQLEKSRLLSDRFSAERPKGSFSTLEIQRTEQGDSAMYLCASSPPSGGDNEQFFGPGTRLTVL.

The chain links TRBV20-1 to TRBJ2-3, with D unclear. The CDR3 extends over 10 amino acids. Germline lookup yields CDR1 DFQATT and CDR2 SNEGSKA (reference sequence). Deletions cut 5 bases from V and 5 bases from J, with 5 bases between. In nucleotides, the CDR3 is TGCAGTGCTCCGAGAGATACGCAGTATTTT. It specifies CSAPRDTQYF.

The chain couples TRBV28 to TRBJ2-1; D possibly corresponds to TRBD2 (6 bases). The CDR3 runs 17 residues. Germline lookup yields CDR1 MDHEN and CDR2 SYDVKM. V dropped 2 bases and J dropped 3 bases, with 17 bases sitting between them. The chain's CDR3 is CASSLPNPGLNYNEQFF. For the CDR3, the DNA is TGTGCCAGCAGTTTACCAAACCCGGGACTCAACTACAATGAGCAGTTCTTC.

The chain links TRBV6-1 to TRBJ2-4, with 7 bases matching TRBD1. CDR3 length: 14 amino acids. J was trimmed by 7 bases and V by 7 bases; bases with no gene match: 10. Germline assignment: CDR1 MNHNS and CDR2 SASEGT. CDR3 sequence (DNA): TGTGCCAGCAACACAGGGGCGAGCCTTAACATTCAGTACTTC. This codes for CASNTGASLNIQYF.